The 30 T cell receptor beta chains below come from one sample, sequenced in a study of blood T cell repertoires in COVID-19 (dated by TCRdb to 2020 to 2021). Libraries were built with the immunoSEQ multiplex PCR assay. This is the immuneACCESS table as TCRdb keeps it, with only in-frame sequences that have V and J called. A part of the clones is gone; compared with another copy, unresolved V genes explain less than half, and the rest is unexplained. The sample includes some 100,000 clones, with about 80% observed a single time. About 12% of the sample rests with the top ten. Sequenced: peripheral blood. These receptors were obtained from a woman between 65 and 79 years old with acute or convalescent COVID-19.

This clone showed up just a few times. The germline gene is not matched at one end of the junction; a read error may be the cause. The chain has TRBV7-9 and TRBJ1-1, with 7 positions matching TRBD1. CDR1 and CDR2 from the germline V gene are SEHNR and FQNEAQ (reference sequence). The CDR3 length is 11 residues. In DNA form, the CDR3 reads TGTGCCAGCAGCCACAGGGGTGAAACTTTCTTT. This translates into CASSHRGETFF. Based on the CDR3 plus reference TRBV7-9 and TRBJ1-1, the full variable domain is DTGVSQNPRHKITKRGQNVTFRCDPISEHNRLYWYRQTLGQGPEFLTYFQNEAQLEKSRLLSDRFSAERPKGSFSTLEIQRTEQGDSAMYLCASSHRGETFFGQGTRLTVV.

The chain joins TRBV19 to TRBJ2-1, with 11 positions matching TRBD2. Per germline, CDR1 LNHDA and CDR2 SQIVND (reference sequence). The CDR3 covers 17 residues. The junction had 7 bases not matched to a gene; V was cut back by 6 bases and J by 0 bases. CDR3 protein: CASRRTSGSSSYNEQFF. CDR3 in DNA: TGTGCCAGTAGGAGGACTAGCGGGTCGAGCTCCTACAATGAGCAGTTCTTC.

This chain connects TRBV29-1 to TRBJ1-1, with 9 positions matching TRBD1. The CDR3 consists of 14 residues. V lost 1 base, J lost 5 bases, and 5 bases stayed unmatched. The germline gives CDR1 SQVTM, CDR2 ANQGSEA. The chain's CDR3 is CSVEVGQGRTEAFF. CDR3 DNA sequence: TGCAGCGTTGAAGTTGGACAGGGGAGGACTGAAGCTTTCTTT.

V usage is TRBV28 and J usage is TRBJ1-1; 10 positions agree with TRBD1. Germline values: CDR1 MDHEN, CDR2 SYDVKM. The CDR3 has 13 residues. Trimming at V came to 6 bases and at J to 10 bases, leaving 8 bases not matched to a gene. CDR3 nucleotides: TGTGCCAGCAGACGACAGGGGGCACCGGGAGCTTTCTTT. Residues: CASRRQGAPGAFF.

The V and J genes are TRBV5-1 and TRBJ2-7; 7 nucleotides align to TRBD2. This CDR3 is built from 14 residues. The trim removed 2 bases at V and 3 bases at J, leaving 5 bases unmatched. Germline V CDR1 and CDR2: SGHRS, YFSETQ. The CDR3 is CASSLPGGSYEQYF. The CDR3 DNA sequence: TGCGCCAGCAGCTTACCGGGAGGCAGCTACGAGCAGTACTTC.

This chain links TRBV2 with TRBJ2-2; 10 nucleotides match TRBD2. Germline V lookup: CDR1 SNHLY, CDR2 FYNNEI. The CDR3 spans 19 residues. J gave up 6 bases and V 2 bases, and 15 bases lay outside the gene matches. CDR3 in DNA: TGTGCCAGCAGTGAACGTCGAGCGGGGGGGCCTTTCGACGCCGGGGAGCTGTTTTTT. Translated, it gives CASSERRAGGPFDAGELFF.

This sequence joins TRBV2 and TRBJ1-1; D ambiguous. The V and J ends lost 6 bases and 4 bases respectively, with 9 bases between them. Germline CDR1 SNHLY, CDR2 FYNNEI. The CDR3 covers 12 residues. The CDR3 is CASSPGFTEAFF. As DNA, the CDR3 is TGTGCCAGCAGCCCCGGGTTCACTGAAGCTTTCTTT.

J is TRBJ1-1 and V is TRBV5-5; a weak D match, TRBD1 (5 bases). From germline, CDR1 is SGHKS and CDR2 YYEKEE (reference sequence). CDR3 size: 16 residues. V was shortened by 2 bases and J by 0 bases, with 14 bases between the two germline ends. CDR3 protein: CASSFVGGTVNTEAFF. CDR3 coding DNA: TGTGCCAGCAGCTTCGTGGGAGGGACGGTGAACACTGAAGCTTTCTTT.

V is TRBV2 and J is TRBJ1-2; possibly TRBD1 for D (6 bases). Germline V gives CDR1 SNHLY, CDR2 FYNNEI. V was clipped by 3 bases and J by 7 bases, with 18 bases between them. The CDR3 totals 15 residues. CDR3 sequence: CASSEEYREFSGYTF. CDR3 coding DNA: TGTGCCAGCAGTGAGGAATACAGGGAGTTTTCTGGCTACACCTTC.

This chain uses TRBV29-1 with TRBJ2-1; 9 bases match TRBD2. V lost 1 base to trimming and J lost 8 bases; unmatched junction nucleotides: 6. This CDR3 has 14 residues. The germline V gene encodes CDR1 SQVTM and CDR2 ANQGSEA. The CDR3, as DNA: TGCAGCGTTGAAGGGCGACAGCGGGGGGATGAGCAGTTCTTC. Translating gives CSVEGRQRGDEQFF.

The chain combines TRBV6-5 with TRBJ2-3; weak D call: TRBD1 (6 bases). Trimming pared 5 bases from V and 1 base from J, leaving 13 bases between. The CDR3 is made up of 15 amino acids. From germline, CDR1 is MNHEY and CDR2 SVGAGI. In DNA, the CDR3 is TGTGCCAGCAGTACCGACAGGCCCGGCACAGATACGCAGTATTTT. Amino acids: CASSTDRPGTDTQYF.

The J gene is TRBJ1-1, the V gene TRBV4-1, with D unclear. CDR1 and CDR2 (germline): MGHRA, YSYEKL. V lost 1 base and J 0 bases, leaving 6 bases between the germline ends. The CDR3 has 14 amino acids. Written as DNA, the CDR3 is TGCGCCAGCAGCCAAGCGCAGATGAACACTGAAGCTTTCTTT. Protein product: CASSQAQMNTEAFF.

The chain joins TRBV19 to TRBJ2-5; D is perhaps TRBD1 (7 bases). The CDR3 is made up of 14 amino acids. The ends were cut back, 6 bases at V and 5 bases at J, with 16 bases in the middle. Germline CDR1 reads LNHDA; CDR2 reads SQIVND (reference sequence). The CDR3 DNA reads as TGTGCCAGTAGCCCCCAGGGGGGTCAGGAGACCCAGTACTTC. Translating it yields CASSPQGGQETQYF. The full variable domain, rest sourced from reference TRBV19 and TRBJ2-5, is DGGITQSPKYLFRKEGQNVTLSCEQNLNHDAMYWYRQDPGQGLRLIYYSQIVNDFQKGDIAEGYSVSREKKESFPLTVTSAQKNPTAFYLCASSPQGGQETQYFGPGTRLLVL.

CDR3 in DNA: TGCGCCAGCAGCCCTACCTTAAGGACAACTTACGGGAATGAAAAACTGTTTTTT. As protein: CASSPTLRTTYGNEKLFF. The chain links TRBV5-1 to TRBJ1-4, with D possibly TRBD1 on 5 matching bases. The length of the CDR3 is 18 residues. With 4 bases removed from V and 5 bases from J, the gap between germline ends came to 24 bases. Germline V gene sequence: CDR1 SGHRS, CDR2 YFSETQ.

This chain uses TRBV9 with TRBJ2-4; no reliable D call. The CDR3 spans 15 residues. Germline V gene data show CDR1 as SGDLS and CDR2 as YYNGEE. With 2 bases removed from V and 9 bases from J, the gap between germline ends came to 18 bases. Here the CDR3 DNA reads TGTGCCAGCAGCGTTGGTCCCCATGCGTCAGGCATTCAGTACTTC. Translation: CASSVGPHASGIQYF.

The CDR3 DNA is TGTGCCTGGAGTGGGGATGACAGGGGGCAGGGGTCACCCCTCCACTTT. Translated: CAWSGDDRGQGSPLHF. The chain joins TRBV30 to TRBJ1-6; 10 positions match TRBD1. Germline CDR1 is GTSNPN and CDR2 is SVGIG (reference sequence). V lost 1 base to trimming and J lost 10 bases; unmatched junction nucleotides: 10. CDR3 length: 16 amino acids.

A few counts support this clone. This chain joins TRBV10-3 and TRBJ1-1, with 7 bases that match TRBD1. The CDR3 covers 13 residues. Germline trimming cut 4 bases from V and 5 bases from J; bases unmatched to any gene: 4. Germline V gene lookup returns CDR1 ENHRY and CDR2 SYGVKD. This CDR3 reads CAISGEQGTEAFF. Here the CDR3 DNA reads TGTGCCATCAGTGGGGAACAGGGGACTGAAGCTTTCTTT.

This sequence joins TRBV29-1 and TRBJ2-4; 7 positions agree with TRBD1. The germline V gene encodes CDR1 SQVTM and CDR2 ANQGSEA. V lost 7 bases, J lost 6 bases, and 9 bases stayed unmatched. The CDR3 has 13 residues. DNA of the CDR3: TGCAGCGCCACCGACAGGGCGGCAAACATTCAGTACTTC. This sequence encodes CSATDRAANIQYF.

The J gene is TRBJ1-3, the V gene TRBV7-8; maybe TRBD1 (6 bases). The V end lost 5 bases, the J end lost 4 bases, and 18 bases lay between the germline ends. The germline V gene encodes CDR1 SGHVS and CDR2 FQNEAQ. The CDR3 has 16 amino acids. The CDR3 DNA is TGTGCCAGCAGCCTGACGGGGGGGGCGTCAGGAAACACCATATATTTT. It codes for CASSLTGGASGNTIYF.

The chain has TRBV29-1 and TRBJ2-3, with a weak D call TRBD2 (5 bases). V dropped 2 bases and J dropped 4 bases, with 7 bases sitting between them. This CDR3 spans 12 amino acids. Germline-derived CDR1 and CDR2 are SQVTM and ANQGSEA. CDR3 sequence reads: CSVEQEADTQYF. The CDR3 region has the DNA TGCAGCGTTGAACAGGAGGCAGATACGCAGTATTTT.

This sequence joins TRBV7-9 and TRBJ1-1, with no clear D. Germline lookup yields CDR1 SEHNR and CDR2 FQNEAQ (reference sequence). The CDR3 is 14 residues long. Trimming shortened V by 4 bases and J by 0 bases, and 9 bases separated the two germline ends. The CDR3, as DNA: TGTGCCAGCAGCTCCTTGAGTGTGAACACTGAAGCTTTCTTT. Its translation: CASSSLSVNTEAFF.

The chain links TRBV11-3 to TRBJ2-3, with TRBD2 matching over 9 bases. The germline CDR1 and CDR2 sequences are SGHNT and YENEEA. V was clipped by 0 bases and J by 6 bases; unmatched bases: 10. The CDR3 runs 17 residues. The CDR3 DNA sequence: TGTGCCAGCAGCTTAGAGCTGGGCGGGGGGGTGGCTGATACGCAGTATTTT. Protein sequence: CASSLELGGGVADTQYF.

The rearrangement joins TRBV4-1 to TRBJ2-1; 13 bases match TRBD2. Germline V gene sequence: CDR1 MGHRA, CDR2 YSYEKL. The V gene end was trimmed by 2 bases and the J gene end by 8 bases; junction bases not matched to a gene: 6. The CDR3 spans 16 residues. Here the CDR3 DNA reads TGCGCCAGCAGCCAAATGACTAGCGGGGGGTCGGATGAGCAGTTCTTC. This encodes CASSQMTSGGSDEQFF.

This clone was observed a single time. The chain uses TRBV7-2 and TRBJ2-1, with a tentative D call TRBD1 (6 bases). In germline, CDR1 is SGHTA, CDR2 FQGNSA. V lost 6 bases, J lost 0 bases, and 12 bases lay in between. This CDR3 comprises 15 residues. The DNA of the CDR3 is TGTGCCAGCAGTACCACAGGGAGCTCCTACAATGAGCAGTTCTTC. Translation: CASSTTGSSYNEQFF. The entire variable domain, with the rest obtained from reference TRBV7-2 and TRBJ2-1, is as follows: GAGVSQSPSNKVTEKGKDVELRCDPISGHTALYWYRQSLGQGLEFLIYFQGNSAPDKSGLPSDRFSAERTGGSVSTLTIQRTQQEDSAVYLCASSTTGSSYNEQFFGPGTRLTVL.

J is TRBJ2-1 and V is TRBV6-6; 12 bases line up with TRBD2. J was trimmed by 8 bases and V by 2 bases; bases with no gene match: 7. The CDR3 has 16 amino acids. Germline V lookup: CDR1 MNHNY, CDR2 SVGAGI (reference sequence). The CDR3 reads CASSYLGLAGLDEQFF. CDR3 in DNA: TGTGCCAGCAGTTACCTAGGACTAGCGGGGTTAGATGAGCAGTTCTTC.

The chain is built from TRBV5-1 and TRBJ1-6, with 8 bases fitting TRBD1. The CDR3 extends over 15 amino acids. The trim removed 0 bases at V and 9 bases at J, leaving 5 bases unmatched. Germline values: CDR1 SGHRS, CDR2 YFSETQ. Here the CDR3 reads CASSLEQGAGSPLHF. The CDR3 nucleotides are TGCGCCAGCAGCTTGGAGCAGGGGGCCGGTTCACCCCTCCACTTT.

J is TRBJ2-5 and V is TRBV9, with 7 bases identical to TRBD2. The V segment lost 3 bases and the J segment 5 bases; nucleotides outside the gene matches: 7. This CDR3 is 14 amino acids long. Germline assignment: CDR1 SGDLS and CDR2 YYNGEE. The CDR3 reads CASSGDWGGETQYF. DNA for the CDR3: TGTGCCAGCAGCGGCGACTGGGGGGGGGAGACCCAGTACTTC.

The V gene is TRBV5-4, the J gene TRBJ2-7, with 11 positions matching TRBD1. The CDR3 contains 14 residues. J was trimmed by 4 bases and V by 4 bases; bases with no gene match: 4. Germline V gene lookup returns CDR1 SGHNT and CDR2 YYREEE (reference sequence). The CDR3 here is CASSVGQGAYEQYF. DNA of the CDR3: TGTGCCAGCAGCGTAGGACAGGGGGCATACGAGCAGTACTTC.

V gene TRBV6-5 combines with J gene TRBJ1-2, with TRBD1 as a possible D gene (6 bases). The CDR3 contains 12 residues. Trimming pared 6 bases from V and 4 bases from J, leaving 9 bases between. Germline CDR1 reads MNHEY; CDR2 reads SVGAGI. CDR3 nucleotide sequence: TGTGCCAGCAGCGACAGGCCCTATGGCTACACCTTC. This sequence encodes CASSDRPYGYTF.

The rearrangement uses TRBV19 and TRBJ1-5; D ambiguous. V gave up 5 bases and J gave up 2 bases, with 13 bases separating them. In germline, CDR1 is LNHDA, CDR2 SQIVND (reference sequence). This CDR3 has 15 amino acids. The CDR3 region has the DNA TGTGCCAGTAGTTACAGCTGGGCAGGCAATCAGCCCCAGCATTTT. Encoded protein: CASSYSWAGNQPQHF.